This T cell receptor (beta chain) derives from a study of blood T cell repertoires in COVID-19. Study overall: The study drew acute and convalescent COVID-19 samples from the United States, Italy and Spain.

Germline lookup yields CDR1 MNHNS and CDR2 SASEGT. The CDR3 has 12 residues. Between the trimmed V and J ends, which lost 2 bases and 8 bases, there was a span of 9 bases. TCRdb keeps only in-frame clones here, not all; method: immunoSEQ multiplex PCR. The table shows 140,000 to 150,000 clones, with 84% occurring only once. The clonotype comes from a woman aged 50 to 65 who had been exposed to COVID-19. Sequences were obtained from PBMCs or T cells enriched from blood (not recorded which). The chain has TRBV6-1 and TRBJ1-2; D might be TRBD1 (6 bases). For the CDR3, the DNA is TGTGCCAGCAGTGAAAGGGGGGGCGGCTACACCTTC. Encoded protein: CASSERGGGYTF.